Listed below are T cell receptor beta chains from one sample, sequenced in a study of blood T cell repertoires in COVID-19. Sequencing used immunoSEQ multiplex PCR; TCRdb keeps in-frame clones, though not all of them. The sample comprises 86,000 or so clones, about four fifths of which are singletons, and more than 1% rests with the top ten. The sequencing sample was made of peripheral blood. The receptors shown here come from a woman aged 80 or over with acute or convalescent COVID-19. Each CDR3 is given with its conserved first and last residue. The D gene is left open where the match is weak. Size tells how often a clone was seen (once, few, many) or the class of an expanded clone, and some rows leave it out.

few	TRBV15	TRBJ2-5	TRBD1	TGTGCCACCGGGACAGGGGCACTCCAAGAGACCCAGTACTTC	CATGTGALQETQYF
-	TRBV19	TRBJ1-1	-	TGTGCCAGTAGTGTAGGGCGGGGGAGCACTGAAGCTTTCTTT	CASSVGRGSTEAFF
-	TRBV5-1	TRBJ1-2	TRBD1	TGCGCCAGCAGCTTACAGGGGGACTATGGCTACACCTTC	CASSLQGDYGYTF
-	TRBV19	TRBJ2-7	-	TGTGCCAGTAGTGCTACCTTCGAGTCCTACGAGCAGTACTTC	CASSATFESYEQYF
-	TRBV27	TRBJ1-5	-	TGTGCCAGCAGTTCCAAGGCCCGGGAGCCCCAGCATTTT	CASSSKAREPQHF
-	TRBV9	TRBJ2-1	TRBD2	TGTGCCAGCAGCTCCTCGCTAGCGGGGGGGCGGAATGAGCAGTTCTTC	CASSSSLAGGRNEQFF
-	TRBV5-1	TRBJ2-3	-	TGCGCCAGCAGCTTAAATGCGGGGAATACAGATACGCAGTATTTT	CASSLNAGNTDTQYF
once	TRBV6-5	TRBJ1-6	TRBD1	TGTGCCAGCAGTAGGGGGCGGAATTCACCCCTCCACTTT	CASSRGRNSPLHF
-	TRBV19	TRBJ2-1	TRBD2	TGTGCCAGTAGTATTGCTAGCGGGAGTGCCGATGAGCAGTTCTTC	CASSIASGSADEQFF
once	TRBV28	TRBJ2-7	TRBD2	TGTGCCAGCAGTTTAAGCGGGACCTACGAGCAGTACTTC	CASSLSGTYEQYF
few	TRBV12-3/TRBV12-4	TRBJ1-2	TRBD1	TGTGCCAGCAGTTTCGTACAGGGGCCCTACACCTTC	CASSFVQGPYTF
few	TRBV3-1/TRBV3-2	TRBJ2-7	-	TGTGCCAGCAGCCAAGATATGACTACCTACGAGCAGTACTTC	CASSQDMTTYEQYF
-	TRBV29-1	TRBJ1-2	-	TGCAGCGTCGACAGCACTAACTATGGCTACACCTTC	CSVDSTNYGYTF
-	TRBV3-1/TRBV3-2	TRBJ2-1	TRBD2	TGTGCCAGCAGCCAACTAGTAGCGGGGGGGCGGACCTACAATGAGCAGTTCTTC	CASSQLVAGGRTYNEQFF